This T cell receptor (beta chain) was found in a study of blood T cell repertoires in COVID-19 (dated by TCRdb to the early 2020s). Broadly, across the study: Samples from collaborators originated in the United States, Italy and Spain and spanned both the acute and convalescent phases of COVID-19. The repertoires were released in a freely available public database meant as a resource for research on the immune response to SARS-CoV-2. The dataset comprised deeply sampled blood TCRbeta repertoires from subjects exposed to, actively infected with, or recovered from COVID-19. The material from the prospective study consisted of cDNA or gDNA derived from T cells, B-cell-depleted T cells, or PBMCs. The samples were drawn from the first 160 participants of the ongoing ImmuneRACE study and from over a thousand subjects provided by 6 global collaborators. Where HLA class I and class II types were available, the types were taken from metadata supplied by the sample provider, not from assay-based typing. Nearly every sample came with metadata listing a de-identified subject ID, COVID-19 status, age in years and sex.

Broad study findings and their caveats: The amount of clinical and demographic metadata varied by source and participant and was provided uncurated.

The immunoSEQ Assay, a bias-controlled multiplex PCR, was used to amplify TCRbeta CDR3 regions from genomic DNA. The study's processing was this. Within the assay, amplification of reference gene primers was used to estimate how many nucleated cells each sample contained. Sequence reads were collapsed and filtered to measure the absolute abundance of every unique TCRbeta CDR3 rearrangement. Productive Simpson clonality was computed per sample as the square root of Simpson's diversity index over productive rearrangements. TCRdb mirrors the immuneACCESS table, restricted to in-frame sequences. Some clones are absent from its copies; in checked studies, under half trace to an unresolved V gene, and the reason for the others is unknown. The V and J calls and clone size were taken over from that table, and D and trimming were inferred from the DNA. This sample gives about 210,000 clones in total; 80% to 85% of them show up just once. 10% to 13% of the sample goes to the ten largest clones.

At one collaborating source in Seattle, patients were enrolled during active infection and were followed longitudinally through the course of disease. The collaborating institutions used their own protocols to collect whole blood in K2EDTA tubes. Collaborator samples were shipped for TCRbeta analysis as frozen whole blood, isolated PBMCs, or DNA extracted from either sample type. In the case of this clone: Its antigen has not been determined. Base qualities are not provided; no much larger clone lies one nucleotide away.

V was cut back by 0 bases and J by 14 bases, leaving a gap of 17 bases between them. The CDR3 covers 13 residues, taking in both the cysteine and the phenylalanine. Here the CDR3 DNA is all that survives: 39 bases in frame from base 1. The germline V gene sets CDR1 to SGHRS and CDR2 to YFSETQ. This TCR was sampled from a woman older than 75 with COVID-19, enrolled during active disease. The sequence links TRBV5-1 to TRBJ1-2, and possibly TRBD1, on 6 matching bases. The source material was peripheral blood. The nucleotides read TGCGCCAGCAGCTTGGGAGGGGACACAGGCAGGACCTTC. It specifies CASSLGGDTGRTF.